One T cell receptor (beta chain) is described in this entry. This sample was taken from a study of T-cell reconstitution after alpha-beta-depleted transplantation in children. TCRbeta library preparation incorporated unique molecular identifiers. TCRdb used MiXCR to reprocess the PCR reads, holding one entry per CDR3 protein. Of around 370,000 distinct CDR3 sequences in the sample, around 10% were seen once. V lost 9 bases and J 6 bases, leaving 24 bases between the germline ends. The CDR3 contains 16 residues. This chain links TRBV12-3 or TRBV12-4 with TRBJ2-1, with D hard to call. This specimen was PBMCs from the stem cell graft donor, taken from the stem cell graft. The clonotype originates from a human donor who donated a stem cell graft to a child with acute lymphoblastic leukemia. CDR3: CASLEAGVVPGNEQFF. The CDR3 nucleotides read TGTGCCAGTCTCGAAGCCGGCGTGGTCCCGGGCAATGAGCAGTTCTTC.